This TCR beta chain stems from a study of cytotoxic CD8 clonotypes in ibrutinib-treated CLL. Data came from immunoSEQ multiplex PCR; TCRdb stores just in-frame clones and leaves some out. The table has about 10,000 clones, 79% seen once; the top ten hold roughly a sixth. The CDR3 runs 15 residues. Losses at the gene ends were 3 bases for V and 2 bases for J; bases not matched to a gene: 6. The germline V gene encodes CDR1 SNHLY and CDR2 FYNNEI. This sequence joins TRBV2 and TRBJ2-5, with TRBD2 identical over 7 bases. This TCR came from a human donor with chronic lymphocytic leukemia. Sequenced here: PBMCs, sampled at disease progression, from a patient treated with ibrutinib. Here the CDR3 reads CASSELRGRQETQYF. The CDR3 nucleotides read TGTGCCAGCAGTGAGCTGCGGGGGAGGCAAGAGACCCAGTACTTC.